What follows are 22 T cell receptor beta chains derived from one specimen sequenced in a study of spatial heterogeneity in lung cancer (dated by TCRdb to between 2017 and 2020). Taken with the paper, the label for time point translates to: sample taken at primary tumor resection. TCR sequencing used whole RNA extracted from tumor and nontumor lung tissue, or from cryopreserved PBMC samples, without cell sorting. Libraries were built with 5' RACE. This sample was sequenced with a NextSeq 500. The raw public data were reprocessed by TCRdb itself: fastp quality trimming at Q25, MiXCR clonotype calling, in-frame beta chains only. Each CDR3 protein gets just one entry, which takes the most common genes and DNA from the rows behind it. This sample gives more than 9,000 distinct CDR3 sequences in total; 6.2% of them show up just once. The ten most abundant clones make up 10% to 13% of the sample. The specimen comprised normal lung tissue next to the tumor, sampled at surgery. The source of these receptors is a male donor with early-stage non-small cell lung cancer.

The sample holds many counts of this clonotype. This beta chain is a stray read from a library made for alpha chains; its abundance is not meaningful. The rearrangement uses TRBV18 and TRBJ1-1; 9 nucleotides match TRBD1. V lost 4 bases and J lost 4; bases outside the gene matches: 4. The germline V gene has CDR1 KGHSH and CDR2 LQKENI. The CDR3 is 14 amino acids. The CDR3 is CASSQDRGATEAFF. The CDR3 nucleotides read TGTGCCAGCTCACAGGACAGGGGCGCCACTGAAGCTTTCTTT.

This clonotype was counted ten times or more. This beta chain appears as a stray read in a library generated for alpha chains; its size is not informative. The genes are TRBV6-5 and TRBJ1-5; no clear D. CDR3 size: 15 residues. The germline V gene has CDR1 MNHEY and CDR2 SVGAGI. Trimming cost V 7 bases and J 0 bases, with 13 bases left between them. The CDR3 DNA is TGTGCCAGCAAAATCCGGGAGTATAGCAATCAGCCCCAGCATTTT. Amino acids: CASKIREYSNQPQHF.

This clonotype was seen repeatedly, ten times or more. This beta chain is off target for a library built for alpha chains, so its abundance means little. The chain has TRBV30 and TRBJ2-1; possible D gene TRBD2, 6 bases. CDR3 size: 12 residues. Germline-derived CDR1 and CDR2 are GTSNPN and SVGIG (reference sequence). V was shortened by 0 bases and J by 10 bases, with 10 bases between the two germline ends. The CDR3 DNA follows: TGTGCCTGGAGTGTAAGGAGGGACGAGCAGTTCTTC. Its translation is CAWSVRRDEQFF.

In its sample, this clonotype was seen many times. Since it is a stray read in a library aimed at alpha chains, this beta chain has a size that is not meaningful. CDR3 sequence (DNA): TGCAGCGTTCGCGGGTTCAACACCGGGGAGCTGTTTTTT. Its translation is CSVRGFNTGELFF. This chain connects TRBV29-1 to TRBJ2-2; perhaps TRBD2 as D (5 bases). Trimming took 5 bases from V and 2 from J, leaving 9 bases between them. Germline V CDR1 and CDR2: SQVTM, ANQGSEA. The CDR3 contains 13 residues.

Comment on this clonotype: A clone one base away is much larger, so this may be a read error. This beta chain turned up in a library designed for alpha chains; as an off-target read, its abundance says little. The chain combines TRBV4-1 with TRBJ2-7, with D unclear. V was cut by 0 bases and J by 3 bases, with 6 bases left in between. The CDR3 loop spans 13 amino acids. In germline, CDR1 is MGHRA, CDR2 YSYEKL. This chain's CDR3 is CASSQENHYEQYF. DNA for the CDR3: TGCGCCAGCAGCCAAGAAAACCACTACGAGCAGTACTTC.

At least ten counts were recorded for this clonotype. This beta chain represents an off-target read in a library built for alpha chains; its size is of limited meaning. This rearrangement joins TRBV2 to TRBJ1-5, with a weak D call TRBD1 (5 bases). Germline V CDR1 and CDR2: SNHLY, FYNNEI. The CDR3 spans 14 residues. V gave up 1 base and J gave up 4 bases, with 8 bases separating them. Written as DNA, the CDR3 is TGTGCCAGCAGTGAAGGACAGCCTAATCAGCCCCAGCATTTT. Protein product: CASSEGQPNQPQHF.

Concerning this clonotype: This beta chain is a stray sequence in a library constructed for alpha chains; its clone size is not meaningful. This chain connects TRBV7-8 to TRBJ2-1; D call uncertain. The germline CDR1 and CDR2 sequences are SGHVS and FQNEAQ. This CDR3 is built from 15 residues. V lost 2 bases and J 0 bases, leaving 8 bases between the germline ends. CDR3 bases: TGTGCCAGCAGCTTACGGCCAACCTCCTACAATGAGCAGTTCTTC. As protein: CASSLRPTSYNEQFF. Based on the CDR3 plus reference TRBV7-8 and TRBJ2-1, the full variable domain is GAGVSQSPRYKVAKRGQDVALRCDPISGHVSLFWYQQALGQGPEFLTYFQNEAQLDKSGLPSDRFFAERPEGSVSTLKIQRTQQEDSAVYLCASSLRPTSYNEQFFGPGTRLTVL.

There are many counts of this clonotype. This beta chain came through as a stray read in a library set up for alpha chains, and its size says little. The rearrangement links TRBV6-6 to TRBJ2-3, with 7 bases that match TRBD2. Germline CDR1 reads MNHNY; CDR2 reads SVGAGI (reference sequence). J was trimmed by 4 bases and V by 0 bases; bases with no gene match: 4. The CDR3 has 15 residues. The CDR3 nucleotides are TGTGCCAGCAGTTACTCGGGGGAGGGGTCAGATACGCAGTATTTT. Protein: CASSYSGEGSDTQYF.

This clonotype was counted ten times or more. This beta chain came through as a stray read in a library set up for alpha chains, and its size says little. J is TRBJ1-1 and V is TRBV6-5, with D possibly matching TRBD1 (5 bases). Between the trimmed V and J ends, which lost 6 bases and 2 bases, there was a span of 10 bases. Germline lookup yields CDR1 MNHEY and CDR2 SVGAGI. The CDR3 length is 13 residues. CDR3 nucleotides: TGTGCCAGCAGCTGGACACCCAACACTGAAGCTTTCTTT. Translation: CASSWTPNTEAFF.

As to this clonotype: A much bigger clone sits one base away, suggesting this may be a read error. This beta chain is an unintended read in a library built for alpha chains; its size means little. The chain recombines TRBV28 with TRBJ2-7, with TRBD1 as a possible D gene (5 bases). This CDR3 has 14 amino acids. Looked up from germline, CDR1 is MDHEN and CDR2 is SYDVKM. The V end was cut by 6 bases, the J end by 0 bases, with 12 bases between. The CDR3 loop is CASSTRQCSYEQYF. In DNA, the CDR3 is TGTGCCAGCAGCACCAGACAGTGCTCCTACGAGCAGTACTTC.

In this sample, this clonotype turned up many times. A library made for alpha chains picked up this beta chain off target, so its size means little. V usage is TRBV6-1 and J usage is TRBJ1-1; a weak D match, TRBD1 (5 bases). Germline assignment: CDR1 MNHNS and CDR2 SASEGT. The V and J ends lost 2 bases and 4 bases respectively, with 14 bases between them. The CDR3 covers 15 residues. CDR3 loop: CASSESGRASTEAFF. For the CDR3, the DNA is TGTGCCAGCAGTGAATCGGGCAGGGCGAGCACTGAAGCTTTCTTT.

Note on this clonotype: This beta chain represents an off-target read in a library built for alpha chains; its size is of limited meaning. The rearrangement joins TRBV7-2 to TRBJ2-7; 8 positions match TRBD2. This CDR3 region has 14 residues. Germline V gives CDR1 SGHTA, CDR2 FQGNSA. The trim removed 8 bases at V and 9 bases at J, leaving 15 bases unmatched. The CDR3 loop reads CASLPGGIRSVQYF. The CDR3 DNA reads TGTGCCAGCCTCCCGGGGGGGATTAGGTCTGTGCAGTACTTC.

This clonotype was picked up many times. This beta chain is a stray sequence in a library constructed for alpha chains; its clone size is not meaningful. This chain uses TRBV20-1 with TRBJ2-1, with D possibly TRBD2 on 6 matching bases. The CDR3 sequence is 16 residues long. V lost 3 bases to trimming and J lost 9 bases, with 24 bases between them. CDR1 is DFQATT, CDR2 SNEGSKA, per germline (reference sequence). The chain's CDR3 is CSARGGVTSLGAEQFF. The CDR3 nucleotides read TGCAGTGCTAGGGGGGGAGTCACTAGTCTCGGCGCTGAGCAGTTCTTC.

In this sample, this clonotype turned up many times. The library was prepared for alpha chains; this beta chain is a stray read, so its frequency means little. The rearrangement joins TRBV20-1 to TRBJ1-3; D is undetermined. The CDR3 is 12 amino acids. Between the trimmed V and J ends, which lost 7 bases and 2 bases, there was a span of 9 bases. Germline V gives CDR1 DFQATT, CDR2 SNEGSKA (reference sequence). The CDR3 region has the DNA TGCAGTGTTAAGGGCCCTGGAAACACCATATATTTT. Translated, it gives CSVKGPGNTIYF.

Comment on this clonotype: Little can be read into the size of this beta chain, an off-target read in a library designed for alpha chains. The genes are TRBV28 and TRBJ1-1; TRBD1 agrees at 7 bases. J was trimmed by 10 bases and V by 8 bases; bases with no gene match: 7. Germline CDR1 is MDHEN and CDR2 is SYDVKM. The CDR3 spans 11 residues. The CDR3 sequence: CASLTGVSAFF. CDR3 DNA: TGTGCCAGCTTAACAGGGGTTTCAGCTTTCTTT.

This clonotype was detected many times. The library was prepared for alpha chains; this beta chain is a stray read, so its frequency means little. The chain has TRBV9 and TRBJ1-1; 7 nucleotides align to TRBD1. From germline, CDR1 is SGDLS and CDR2 YYNGEE. The length of the CDR3 is 17 residues. J gave up 7 bases and V 1 base, and 16 bases lay outside the gene matches. CDR3 sequence reads: CASSVYGQVGSENEAFF. In DNA, the CDR3 is TGTGCCAGCAGCGTATATGGACAGGTGGGATCCGAAAATGAAGCTTTCTTT.

This clonotype was seen only a few times. Found in a library prepared for alpha chains, this beta chain is an off-target read, and its abundance has little meaning. This chain uses TRBV3-1 with TRBJ2-5; D may be TRBD2 (6 bases). The CDR3 length is 16 residues. The ends were cut back, 1 base at V and 5 bases at J, with 17 bases in the middle. The germline gives CDR1 LGHDT, CDR2 YNNKEL (reference sequence). This CDR3 is CASSQALARGAETQYF. DNA for the CDR3: TGTGCCAGCAGCCAAGCCCTAGCGAGAGGGGCGGAGACCCAGTACTTC.

Concerning this clonotype itself: Within a library made for alpha chains, this beta chain is off target, and its count is uninformative. The chain combines TRBV4-2 with TRBJ2-2; tentative D call: TRBD2 (5 bases). The germline V and J ends were trimmed by 5 bases and 1 base, with 8 bases remaining between them. CDR1 is LGHNA and CDR2 is YNFKEQ in the germline V gene. The CDR3 runs to 14 residues. The CDR3 protein is CASSLGLNTGELFF. Here the CDR3 DNA reads TGTGCCAGCAGCTTAGGACTGAACACCGGGGAGCTGTTTTTT.

There are many counts of this clonotype. With the library built for alpha chains, this beta chain is off target and its frequency is not meaningful. V gene TRBV9 combines with J gene TRBJ1-2, with D possibly being TRBD1 (6 bases). Looked up from germline, CDR1 is SGDLS and CDR2 is YYNGEE. The ends were cut back, 4 bases at V and 7 bases at J, with 17 bases in the middle. The CDR3 covers 14 residues. The CDR3 loop is CASSSSSGASGYTF. DNA of the CDR3: TGTGCCAGCAGCTCCAGCTCAGGGGCAAGTGGCTACACCTTC.

This clonotype was detected many times. This beta chain is a stray sequence in a library constructed for alpha chains; its clone size is not meaningful. The rearrangement joins TRBV7-2 to TRBJ2-1; no reliable D call. Looked up from germline, CDR1 is SGHTA and CDR2 is FQGNSA. The length of the CDR3 is 15 residues. Trimming shortened V by 5 bases and J by 3 bases, and 14 bases separated the two germline ends. The DNA for the CDR3 is TGTGCCAGCAGCCGTACACCGAATATCTACAATGAGCAGTTCTTC. It yields the protein CASSRTPNIYNEQFF.

On this clonotype itself: This beta chain turned up in a library designed for alpha chains; as an off-target read, its abundance says little. The chain recombines TRBV6-5 with TRBJ1-5; D is unresolved. With 6 bases removed from V and 0 bases from J, the gap between germline ends came to 12 bases. The CDR3 is 15 residues long. CDR1 and CDR2 (germline): MNHEY, SVGAGI. This chain's CDR3 is CASRQRVYSNQPQHF. CDR3 DNA sequence: TGTGCCAGCAGGCAAAGGGTTTATAGCAATCAGCCCCAGCATTTT.

Ten or more counts support this clonotype. Being off target in a library aimed at alpha chains, this beta chain has a size of little meaning. V gene TRBV7-9 combines with J gene TRBJ2-7; TRBD2 agrees at 9 bases. Germline V gene sequence: CDR1 SEHNR, CDR2 FQNEAQ (reference sequence). CDR3 length: 15 residues. V lost 1 base and J lost 3; bases outside the gene matches: 4. CDR3 DNA sequence: TGTGCCAGCAGCTTAGAAGGGACTAGCAGCTACGAGCAGTACTTC. This gives the protein CASSLEGTSSYEQYF.